Each of the 29 T cell receptor beta chains below was sequenced from the same sample in a study of OX40 agonist ivuxolimab in advanced cancers. Produced via immunoSEQ multiplex PCR; TCRdb's table is partial and in-frame only. The table lists 40,000 or so clones, 70% to 85% of them singletons. This material consisted of CD4+ or CD8+ T cells sorted from blood, taken in a trial of the OX40 agonist ivuxolimab. These receptor sequences come from an adult with an advanced solid tumor such as melanoma, head and neck, liver or kidney cancer.

The V and J genes are TRBV5-1 and TRBJ2-1, with 9 bases identical to TRBD2. The ends lost 4 bases at V and 6 bases at J; junction bases unmatched: 5. The CDR3 covers 14 residues. Germline values: CDR1 SGHRS, CDR2 YFSETQ. CDR3 residues: CASSEGLARNEQFF. As DNA, the CDR3 is TGCGCCAGCAGCGAGGGACTAGCTCGCAATGAGCAGTTCTTC.

This rearrangement joins TRBV7-2 to TRBJ2-3; a possible D gene is TRBD1 (6 bases). Germline values: CDR1 SGHTA, CDR2 FQGNSA. V was shortened by 4 bases and J by 9 bases, with 14 bases between the two germline ends. This CDR3 contains 13 residues. The CDR3 is CASSSPNRETQYF. CDR3 sequence (DNA): TGTGCCAGCAGCTCACCGAACAGGGAGACGCAGTATTTT.

This chain connects TRBV27 to TRBJ2-2, with 12 bases matching TRBD2. The CDR3 has 15 amino acids. The germline V gene encodes CDR1 MNHEY and CDR2 SMNVEV (reference sequence). The junction had 5 bases not matched to a gene; V was cut back by 5 bases and J by 7 bases. The CDR3 nucleotides read TGTGCCAGCAGTCCTTGGACTAGCGGGAACGGGGAGCTGTTTTTT. Translation gives CASSPWTSGNGELFF.

This clone has only a few counts. The chain recombines TRBV2 with TRBJ2-7; tentatively, D is TRBD2 (5 bases). V lost 6 bases, J lost 9 bases, and 15 bases lay in between. This CDR3 is built from 12 residues. The germline CDR1 and CDR2 sequences are SNHLY and FYNNEI. The CDR3 coding sequence is TGTGCCAGCAGGCGGGCCGGAGTGAGGCAGTACTTC. Protein sequence: CASRRAGVRQYF. The full variable domain, in which reference TRBV2 and TRBJ2-7 provide the parts outside the CDR3, is EPEVTQTPSHQVTQMGQEVILRCVPISNHLYFYWYRQILGQKVEFLVSFYNNEISEKSEIFDDQFSVERPDGSNFTLKIRSTKLEDSAMYFCASRRAGVRQYFGPGTRLTVT.

As DNA, the CDR3 is TGTGCCAGCAGCCGAACCCATAAGCGGGAGAACACCGGGGAGCTGTTTTTT. This codes for CASSRTHKRENTGELFF. The chain recombines TRBV7-8 with TRBJ2-2, with TRBD2 matching 7 bases. The CDR3 covers 17 residues. Germline CDR1 reads SGHVS; CDR2 reads FQNEAQ. V lost 5 bases and J lost 1; bases outside the gene matches: 10. Variable domain in full (rest from reference TRBV7-8 and TRBJ2-2): GAGVSQSPRYKVAKRGQDVALRCDPISGHVSLFWYQQALGQGPEFLTYFQNEAQLDKSGLPSDRFFAERPEGSVSTLKIQRTQQEDSAVYLCASSRTHKRENTGELFFGEGSRLTVL.

The chain links TRBV6-4 to TRBJ2-3, with D hard to call. CDR3 length: 16 amino acids. V lost 4 bases to trimming and J lost 5 bases, with 19 bases between them. Per germline, CDR1 MRHNA and CDR2 SNTAGT. Here the CDR3 DNA reads TGTGCCAGCAGTGTAACGTACTTCACGGAACAAGATACGCAGTATTTT. Translating it yields CASSVTYFTEQDTQYF.

The gene calls are TRBV7-9 and TRBJ2-2; 7 bases match TRBD2. From germline, CDR1 is SEHNR and CDR2 FQNEAQ (reference sequence). This CDR3 contains 14 residues. The junction had 5 bases not matched to a gene; V was cut back by 5 bases and J by 5 bases. The CDR3 nucleotides are TGTGCCAGCAGCGGCTCCGGGGGGACCGGGGAGCTGTTTTTT. It codes for CASSGSGGTGELFF.

The V and J genes are TRBV6-5 and TRBJ2-5; D possibly corresponds to TRBD1 (5 bases). The J call is doubtful: the DNA matches TRBJ2-7 better. Germline lookup yields CDR1 MNHEY and CDR2 SVGAGI. The CDR3 is 13 amino acids. The CDR3 nucleotides are TGTGCCAGCAGCCTCGGACATTCCTACGAGCAGTACTTC. This gives the protein CASSLGHSYEQYF.

The V and J genes are TRBV28 and TRBJ1-2; D uncertain. The CDR3 has 14 amino acids. Germline V gives CDR1 MDHEN, CDR2 SYDVKM. The V and J ends lost 2 bases and 2 bases respectively, with 9 bases between them. This CDR3 is CASSLLRQNYGYTF. As DNA, the CDR3 is TGTGCCAGCAGTTTACTTCGCCAGAACTATGGCTACACCTTC.

This clone was observed a few times. The chain has TRBV19 and TRBJ1-2; a possible D gene is TRBD1 (5 bases). The CDR3 has 16 residues. CDR1 and CDR2 (germline): LNHDA, SQIVND (reference sequence). V was clipped by 7 bases and J by 4 bases, with 22 bases between them. In nucleotides, the CDR3 is TGTGCCAGTACCATACGGGGGGAAAGCCGGAGCTATGGCTACACCTTC. This codes for CASTIRGESRSYGYTF.

V gene TRBV15 combines with J gene TRBJ1-1, with 7 bases aligning to TRBD1. The CDR3 is made up of 17 amino acids. J was trimmed by 1 base and V by 1 base; bases with no gene match: 9. The V gene's germline CDR1 is LNHNV and CDR2 YYDKDF (reference sequence). This CDR3 is CATSRGLVAGGNTEAFF. The CDR3 DNA reads as TGTGCCACCAGCAGAGGTCTCGTGGCAGGGGGGAACACTGAAGCTTTCTTT.

V usage is TRBV18 and J usage is TRBJ1-3; 8 positions agree with TRBD1. J was trimmed by 2 bases and V by 3 bases; bases with no gene match: 3. The CDR3 covers 15 residues. CDR1 KGHSH and CDR2 LQKENI come from the germline V gene. The chain's CDR3 is CASSPSRGPGNTIYF. In DNA form, the CDR3 reads TGTGCCAGCTCACCGAGCAGGGGGCCTGGAAACACCATATATTTT.

With regard to this clone: This is likely an artifact of a read error, given a far larger clone one base away. DNA of the CDR3: TGTGCCAGCAGCCAAGATCTTCCGGGGGTTTTTGAAAAACTGTTTTTT. Protein sequence: CASSQDLPGVFEKLFF. The chain uses TRBV5-2 and TRBJ1-4. TRBV5-2 is marked as a pseudogene. The length of the CDR3 is 16 residues.

The rearrangement links TRBV9 to TRBJ1-2; D ambiguous. This CDR3 has 14 residues. V dropped 4 bases and J dropped 0 bases, with 10 bases sitting between them. Germline V lookup: CDR1 SGDLS, CDR2 YYNGEE. Here the CDR3 reads CASSPDQTNYGYTF. Written as DNA, the CDR3 is TGTGCCAGCAGCCCGGATCAGACTAACTATGGCTACACCTTC.

The chain recombines TRBV29-1 with TRBJ1-2; 10 bases line up with TRBD1. Per germline, CDR1 SQVTM and CDR2 ANQGSEA. J gave up 4 bases and V 6 bases, and 11 bases lay outside the gene matches. The CDR3 totals 15 residues. CDR3 region: CSVAGTGDYGYGYTF. The CDR3 region has the DNA TGCAGCGTGGCCGGGACAGGGGATTATGGCTATGGCTACACCTTC.

In this sample, this clone turned up a few times. The CDR3: CASSGTGLGNQPQHF. DNA of the CDR3: TGTGCCAGCAGTGGGACAGGGCTGGGCAATCAGCCCCAGCATTTT. The genes are TRBV28 and TRBJ1-5; 9 positions match TRBD1. Germline trimming cut 5 bases from V and 2 bases from J; bases unmatched to any gene: 4. This CDR3 has 15 amino acids. Looked up from germline, CDR1 is MDHEN and CDR2 is SYDVKM.

The chain is built from TRBV29-1 and TRBJ2-1, with 7 bases fitting TRBD1. J gave up 4 bases and V 6 bases, and 3 bases lay outside the gene matches. The CDR3 totals 12 residues. Germline CDR1 and CDR2: SQVTM and ANQGSEA. The CDR3 sequence: CSVRDRYNEQFF. CDR3 nucleotide sequence: TGCAGCGTACGGGACAGATACAATGAGCAGTTCTTC.

V gene TRBV19 combines with J gene TRBJ1-5, with D hard to call. Germline CDR1 LNHDA, CDR2 SQIVND (reference sequence). This CDR3 contains 13 residues. V lost 4 bases to trimming and J lost 5 bases, with 9 bases between them. CDR3 protein: CASSTYSYQPQHF. The CDR3 DNA is TGTGCCAGTAGTACCTACAGTTATCAGCCCCAGCATTTT.

The V and J genes are TRBV9 and TRBJ2-5; tentative D call: TRBD1 (6 bases). The J call is uncertain, as TRBJ2-7 better fits the DNA end. CDR3 length equals 15 residues. Per germline, CDR1 SGDLS and CDR2 YYNGEE. The CDR3 coding sequence is TGTGCCAGCAGCGTAGACCCGGACAGACCCTACGAGCAGTACTTC. As protein: CASSVDPDRPYEQYF.

V gene TRBV7-9 combines with J gene TRBJ1-3, with D perhaps TRBD1 (5 bases). The germline V and J ends were trimmed by 1 base and 2 bases, with 9 bases remaining between them. Germline CDR1 is SEHNR and CDR2 is FQNEAQ (reference sequence). The CDR3 totals 15 residues. The CDR3 protein is CASSLEVRAGNTIYF. The CDR3 DNA sequence: TGTGCCAGCAGCTTAGAAGTCAGGGCTGGAAACACCATATATTTT. Full variable domain (remainder filled in from reference TRBV7-9 and TRBJ1-3): DTGVSQNPRHKITKRGQNVTFRCDPISEHNRLYWYRQTLGQGPEFLTYFQNEAQLEKSRLLSDRFSAERPKGSFSTLEIQRTEQGDSAMYLCASSLEVRAGNTIYFGEGSWLTVV.

CDR3 sequence: CASSGVPGSSYEQYF. The CDR3 DNA reads as TGTGCCAGCAGTGGAGTCCCTGGGAGCTCCTACGAGCAGTACTTC. This chain uses TRBV28 with TRBJ2-7, with D tentatively TRBD2 (5 bases). Trimming pared 5 bases from V and 0 bases from J, leaving 14 bases between. The CDR3 runs to 15 residues. Germline CDR1 reads MDHEN; CDR2 reads SYDVKM.

The rearrangement uses TRBV21-1 and TRBJ2-5; the table gives TRBD1 as D, unverified against the DNA. TRBV21-1 represents a pseudogene. This CDR3 has 14 residues. CDR3: CASSKLALRDTPHF. CDR3 bases: TGTGCCAGCAGCAAATTAGCCCTCCGGGACACCCCGCACTTC.

The chain carries TRBV19 and TRBJ1-1, with 10 bases fitting TRBD1. This CDR3 comprises 13 residues. Per germline, CDR1 LNHDA and CDR2 SQIVND (reference sequence). Unmatched junction bases numbered 2, after V lost 4 bases and J lost 6 bases. The CDR3 nucleotides are TGTGCCAGTAGTACCGGGACAGGGGCTGAAGCTTTCTTT. Its translation: CASSTGTGAEAFF.

The chain carries TRBV10-3 and TRBJ2-5, with D possibly matching TRBD2 (6 bases). With 4 bases removed from V and 5 bases from J, the gap between germline ends came to 20 bases. Germline V gene sequence: CDR1 ENHRY, CDR2 SYGVKD. This CDR3 contains 16 residues. The CDR3 DNA sequence: TGTGCCATCAGTGGCGCAGGGTCGGGAGTTGAGGAGACCCAGTACTTC. Translation gives CAISGAGSGVEETQYF.

This chain links TRBV9 with TRBJ1-2, with D possibly matching TRBD1 (5 bases). The length of the CDR3 is 13 residues. Per germline, CDR1 SGDLS and CDR2 YYNGEE. The ends were cut back, 3 bases at V and 7 bases at J, with 13 bases in the middle. The DNA of the CDR3 is TGTGCCAGCAGCGCCCACGGGACGGTTGGCTACACCTTC. Translated: CASSAHGTVGYTF.

The chain recombines TRBV21-1 with TRBJ2-5; whether TRBD1, the table's D call, matches the DNA was not checked. TRBV21-1 is a recognized pseudogene. The CDR3 runs to 17 residues. CDR3 residues: CASSKVPGHGTQETQYF. The CDR3 nucleotides are TGTGCCAGCAGCAAAGTTCCGGGACATGGAACTCAAGAGACCCAGTACTTC.

The chain recombines TRBV7-9 with TRBJ1-1; D gene uncertain. Trimming took 2 bases from V and 8 from J, leaving 3 bases between them. The length of the CDR3 is 10 residues. Germline loops: CDR1 SEHNR, CDR2 FQNEAQ (reference sequence). CDR3 amino acids: CASSLREAFF. For the CDR3, the DNA is TGTGCCAGCAGCTTACGGGAAGCTTTCTTT.

This chain's CDR3 is CASSQGRPGAYEQYF. Here the CDR3 DNA reads TGCGCCAGCAGCCAAGGAAGACCTGGGGCCTACGAGCAGTACTTC. The chain uses TRBV4-1 and TRBJ2-5; D uncertain. With the DNA end fitting TRBJ2-7 better, the J assignment may be wrong. Germline V CDR1 and CDR2: MGHRA, YSYEKL. The CDR3 contains 15 residues.

V usage is TRBV5-1 and J usage is TRBJ2-3, with a weak D call TRBD2 (5 bases). The CDR3 runs to 16 residues. V lost 4 bases to trimming and J lost 4 bases, with 19 bases between them. Per the germline V gene, CDR1 is SGHRS and CDR2 is YFSETQ. In nucleotides, the CDR3 is TGCGCCAGCAGCCTGGGAGCTAGTGGCCTCCCAGATACGCAGTATTTT. Protein product: CASSLGASGLPDTQYF.